What follows are 19 T cell receptor beta chains derived from one specimen sequenced in a study of shared clonotypes between healthy human individuals. CD45RO-negative, CCR7-positively selected cells formed the naive CD8 fraction, excluding terminally differentiated effector memory CD45RA+ cells. Here immunoSEQ multiplex PCR was the method, and the copy in TCRdb shows in-frame clones only, minus some. The data contain about 2,100,000 clones, approximately 94% of them singletons. Sequenced: naive CD8+ T cells from PBMCs. The receptors stem from a man younger than 30 in good health. Some clones in this sample may be carry-over from other donors' samples.

V gene TRBV11-3 combines with J gene TRBJ2-2; D gene ambiguous. The CDR3 contains 15 residues. V shed 5 bases and J shed 4 bases, with 14 bases lying between them. Germline lookup yields CDR1 SGHNT and CDR2 YENEEA. CDR3 in DNA: TGTGCCAGCAGCCCCGGACGGGCGGCCACCGGGGAGCTGTTTTTT. Its translation: CASSPGRAATGELFF.

This chain links TRBV5-6 with TRBJ1-5, with 7 positions matching TRBD1. From germline, CDR1 is SGHDT and CDR2 YYEEEE. The CDR3 is 14 residues long. V was clipped by 0 bases and J by 6 bases; unmatched bases: 3. The CDR3 protein is CASSLAAGGQPQHF. In DNA, the CDR3 is TGTGCCAGCAGCTTGGCGGCAGGGGGTCAGCCCCAGCATTTT.

This chain links TRBV7-9 with TRBJ2-5; D gene ambiguous. CDR1 is SEHNR, CDR2 FQNEAQ, per germline (reference sequence). The V and J ends lost 5 bases and 1 base respectively, with 14 bases between them. CDR3 length: 15 residues. CDR3 bases: TGTGCCAGCAGCCCACCCCTAGGCATCCAAGAGACCCAGTACTTC. This gives the protein CASSPPLGIQETQYF.

V gene TRBV7-6 combines with J gene TRBJ1-2; 7 bases line up with TRBD1. The CDR3 is made up of 14 amino acids. Losses at the gene ends were 4 bases for V and 8 bases for J; bases not matched to a gene: 10. CDR1 SGHVS and CDR2 FNYEAQ come from the germline V gene. The CDR3 DNA sequence: TGTGCCAGCAGCTCGAGGACAGGCGGGGGCGGCTACACCTTC. Translation: CASSSRTGGGGYTF. Combining the CDR3 with reference TRBV7-6 and TRBJ1-2 gives the whole variable domain GAGVSQSPRYKVTKRGQDVALRCDPISGHVSLYWYRQALGQGPEFLTYFNYEAQQDKSGLPNDRFSAERPEGSISTLTIQRTEQRDSAMYRCASSSRTGGGGYTFGSGTRLTVV.

The rearrangement links TRBV6-6 to TRBJ2-7, with 11 bases lining up with TRBD1. CDR3 length equals 15 residues. The V gene end was trimmed by 4 bases and the J gene end by 9 bases; junction bases not matched to a gene: 11. Germline V gives CDR1 MNHNY, CDR2 SVGAGI (reference sequence). CDR3 bases: TGTGCCAGCAGTTTTGGACAGGGGGCGCGAGGCGGGCAGTACTTC. This encodes CASSFGQGARGGQYF.

This clone was found once. V usage is TRBV7-9 and J usage is TRBJ1-1; D is possibly TRBD1 (6 bases). V gave up 2 bases and J gave up 5 bases, with 12 bases separating them. The CDR3 spans 14 residues. In germline, CDR1 is SEHNR, CDR2 FQNEAQ (reference sequence). The CDR3 spells CASSLPDRPTEAFF. CDR3 bases: TGTGCCAGCAGCTTACCCGACAGGCCTACTGAAGCTTTCTTT.

The chain recombines TRBV7-2 with TRBJ2-5; 10 bases are shared with TRBD1. The CDR3 totals 15 residues. J gave up 2 bases and V 5 bases, and 5 bases lay outside the gene matches. The V gene's germline CDR1 is SGHTA and CDR2 FQGNSA. The CDR3 region is CASSAGQGTQETQYF. DNA for the CDR3: TGTGCCAGCAGCGCGGGACAGGGGACACAAGAGACCCAGTACTTC.

Concerning this clone: Different DNA sequences within this sample yield the same CDR3. J is TRBJ2-2 and V is TRBV27; D remains unclear. From germline, CDR1 is MNHEY and CDR2 SMNVEV (reference sequence). With 6 bases removed from V and 5 bases from J, the gap between germline ends came to 10 bases. CDR3 length equals 13 residues. CDR3: CASSPPGTGELFF. The CDR3 DNA reads TGTGCCAGCAGCCCTCCTGGTACCGGGGAGCTGTTTTTT.

This clone has a single count. The chain is built from TRBV29-1 and TRBJ2-7; D is uncertain. The V end was cut by 4 bases, the J end by 0 bases, with 7 bases between. The CDR3 spans 12 residues. Germline V gene lookup returns CDR1 SQVTM and CDR2 ANQGSEA. The CDR3 spells CSVAGRSYEQYF. The DNA of the CDR3 is TGCAGCGTTGCCGGCCGCTCCTACGAGCAGTACTTC.

The chain links TRBV27 to TRBJ2-2; D is perhaps TRBD1 (6 bases). CDR1 is MNHEY and CDR2 is SMNVEV in the germline V gene (reference sequence). CDR3 length: 13 amino acids. V was pared by 5 bases and J by 6 bases, with 10 bases between. CDR3 sequence: CASSPGVAGELFF. In nucleotides, the CDR3 is TGTGCCAGCAGTCCAGGGGTCGCCGGGGAGCTGTTTTTT.

This chain connects TRBV7-9 to TRBJ2-5, with TRBD2 as a possible D gene (5 bases). V was clipped by 6 bases and J by 4 bases, with 9 bases between them. CDR3 length: 12 amino acids. The V gene's germline CDR1 is SEHNR and CDR2 FQNEAQ (reference sequence). This chain's CDR3 is CASSKAGETQYF. Written as DNA, the CDR3 is TGTGCCAGCAGTAAGGCGGGAGAGACCCAGTACTTC.

The chain combines TRBV5-1 with TRBJ1-5, with D possibly being TRBD1 (5 bases). Looked up from germline, CDR1 is SGHRS and CDR2 is YFSETQ. The CDR3 covers 13 residues. V lost 0 bases to trimming and J lost 6 bases, with 7 bases between them. The CDR3 spells CASSLEGFQPQHF. The CDR3 nucleotides read TGCGCCAGCAGCTTGGAGGGGTTTCAGCCCCAGCATTTT. Complete variable domain (other parts from reference TRBV5-1 and TRBJ1-5): KAGVTQTPRYLIKTRGQQVTLSCSPISGHRSVSWYQQTPGQGLQFLFEYFSETQRNKGNFPGRFSGRQFSNSRSEMNVSTLELGDSALYLCASSLEGFQPQHFGDGTRLSIL.

The rearrangement links TRBV28 to TRBJ2-3; D not resolved. Trimming took off 6 bases at V and 0 bases at J, with 13 bases between the two ends. The length of the CDR3 is 15 residues. CDR1 is MDHEN and CDR2 is SYDVKM in the germline V gene. The CDR3: CASSSRTASTDTQYF. CDR3 nucleotide sequence: TGTGCCAGCAGCTCGAGGACCGCGAGCACAGATACGCAGTATTTT.

As to this clone: Other DNA sequences from this sample encode an identical CDR3 as well. V and J are TRBV9 and TRBJ2-3, with D uncertain. The CDR3 sequence is 14 residues long. V lost 0 bases to trimming and J lost 0 bases, with 5 bases between them. Germline V gene sequence: CDR1 SGDLS, CDR2 YYNGEE. The CDR3 DNA reads as TGTGCCAGCAGCGTAGTAGGGAGCACAGATACGCAGTATTTT. Translation: CASSVVGSTDTQYF.

The chain employs TRBV7-6 and TRBJ2-7; 7 bases agree with TRBD2. The CDR3 contains 14 residues. Germline V gene sequence: CDR1 SGHVS, CDR2 FNYEAQ. V lost 1 base to trimming and J lost 3 bases; unmatched junction nucleotides: 3. CDR3: CASSLDRGDYEQYF. Here the CDR3 DNA reads TGTGCCAGCAGCTTAGATCGGGGGGACTACGAGCAGTACTTC.

This sequence joins TRBV10-3 and TRBJ1-1; D is unresolved. Germline CDR1 reads ENHRY; CDR2 reads SYGVKD. This CDR3 region has 14 residues. The V end lost 0 bases, the J end lost 1 base, and 6 bases lay between the germline ends. CDR3 amino acids: CAISESRQNTEAFF. The CDR3 DNA reads as TGTGCCATCAGTGAGTCGAGACAGAACACTGAAGCTTTCTTT.

Only one count was recorded for this clone. The genes are TRBV30 and TRBJ2-3; possible D gene TRBD2, 6 bases. The length of the CDR3 is 15 residues. V lost 5 bases and J 3 bases, leaving 18 bases between the germline ends. CDR1 and CDR2 from the germline V gene are GTSNPN and SVGIG (reference sequence). Written as DNA, the CDR3 is TGTGCCTGGGGTAAACGGGAGATTGGTACAGATACGCAGTATTTT. This encodes CAWGKREIGTDTQYF.

This chain uses TRBV7-8 with TRBJ2-7; 8 bases are a match to TRBD1. The CDR3 has 15 residues. The germline V gene encodes CDR1 SGHVS and CDR2 FQNEAQ. The junction had 9 bases not matched to a gene; V was cut back by 2 bases and J by 6 bases. The CDR3 loop is CASSLNQDRALEQYF. DNA of the CDR3: TGTGCCAGCAGCTTAAATCAGGACAGGGCCCTCGAGCAGTACTTC.

V is TRBV6-5 and J is TRBJ2-7; D is perhaps TRBD2 (6 bases). The CDR3 loop spans 14 amino acids. Germline CDR1 MNHEY, CDR2 SVGAGI. V was pared by 10 bases and J by 0 bases, with 16 bases between. The CDR3 here is CATLLAAFSYEQYF. CDR3 DNA: TGTGCCACCCTCTTAGCGGCTTTCTCCTACGAGCAGTACTTC.